Only one count was recorded for the clone carrying this T cell receptor (beta chain). The sample comes from a study of Ad26.COV2.S vaccination and SARS-CoV-2 variants. Study-wide context: Within the COV1001 Ad26.COV2.S trial arm, the donor was enrolled.

V lost 1 base and J 0 bases, leaving 6 bases between the germline ends. Germline CDR1 SEHNR, CDR2 FQNEAQ (reference sequence). The CDR3 has 14 residues. Treatment in this sample: approximately 18 received Ad26.COV2.S at low or high dose, single or two shots; 5 received placebo; per-sample allocation not given. Day 63 following the first vaccine or placebo injection was when the samples were taken. The vaccine delivered Wuhan-strain SARS-CoV-2 spike through an Ad26 vector. Libraries were prepared by immunoSEQ multiplex PCR; TCRdb keeps only in-frame clonotypes and omits some of them. The profile shows roughly 350,000 clones, around 88% of them singletons.

The source is a person aged 18-65 years who received the Ad26.COV2.S COVID-19 vaccine or a placebo. The genes are TRBV7-9 and TRBJ1-2; D unresolved. The source material was peripheral blood, sampled in a trial of Ad26.COV2.S vaccine versus placebo. CDR3 sequence: CASSLGDTNYGYTF. In DNA, the CDR3 is TGTGCCAGCAGCTTAGGGGATACTAACTATGGCTACACCTTC.